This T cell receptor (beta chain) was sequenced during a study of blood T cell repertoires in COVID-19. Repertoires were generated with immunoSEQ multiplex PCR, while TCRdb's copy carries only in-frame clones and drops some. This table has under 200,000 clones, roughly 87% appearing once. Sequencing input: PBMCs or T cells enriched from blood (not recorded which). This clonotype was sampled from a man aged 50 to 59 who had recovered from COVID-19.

CDR3 nucleotides: TGCGCCAGCAGCGCATTCCGCGGCGCCGGGGAGCTGTTTTTT. Protein: CASSAFRGAGELFF. The chain links TRBV10-1 to TRBJ2-2; D gene unclear. The V and J ends lost 6 bases and 6 bases respectively, with 14 bases between them. The CDR3 length is 14 residues. Germline CDR1 and CDR2: WNHNN and SYGVQD (reference sequence).